Below, 16 T cell receptor beta chains from the same sample are listed, as sequenced in a study of blood T cells in healthy people across ages. PCR was performed a second time for about 7 to 11 cycles using a sample-barcoded 5' primer and a J-beta primer mix. TCRdb reprocessed the 5' RACE reads via MiXCR and lists one record per CDR3 protein. The sample consists of 1,100,000 or so distinct CDR3 sequences, less than 50% of them appearing once. The sample was blood. The receptors originated from a woman in her sixties or seventies in good health.

The chain recombines TRBV20-1 with TRBJ2-1, with a tentative D call TRBD2 (6 bases). This CDR3 contains 17 residues. The V gene lost 0 bases and the J gene lost 2 bases, with 17 bases spanning the gap. CDR1 is DFQATT and CDR2 is SNEGSKA in the germline V gene (reference sequence). The CDR3 is CSARDRLASRPYNEQFF. For the CDR3, the DNA is TGCAGTGCTAGAGATCGGCTAGCGAGTCGGCCCTACAATGAGCAGTTCTTC.

The table lists this clonotype with a few counts. V usage is TRBV6-2 or TRBV6-3 and J usage is TRBJ2-1, with 11 positions matching TRBD2. The ends lost 2 bases at V and 5 bases at J; junction bases unmatched: 5. Looked up from germline, CDR1 is MNHEY and CDR2 is SVGEGT. The CDR3 covers 16 residues. Here the CDR3 DNA reads TGTGCCAGCAGTTACCTGGGACTAGCGGAGCACAATGAGCAGTTCTTC. This codes for CASSYLGLAEHNEQFF.

The chain employs TRBV2 and TRBJ2-1; tentatively, D is TRBD1 (5 bases). V was clipped by 9 bases and J by 5 bases, with 11 bases between them. The CDR3 is 12 residues long. Germline CDR1 and CDR2: SNHLY and FYNNEI. CDR3 nucleotides: TGTGCCAGTTTGACAGAGAACAATGAGCAGTTCTTC. It codes for CASLTENNEQFF.

This clonotype was seen a single time. A much larger clone is a single base away; this may be a read error. The CDR3, as DNA: TGTGCCTGGGGGCCAGGGGACAGAAACGAGCAGTACTTC. It specifies CAWGPGDRNEQYF. The chain couples TRBV30 to TRBJ2-5; 7 nucleotides line up with TRBD1. The J call may be mistaken, given a closer DNA end match to TRBJ2-7. The germline CDR1 and CDR2 sequences are GTSNPN and SVGIG (reference sequence). This CDR3 is 13 amino acids long.

The chain links TRBV20-1 to TRBJ2-1, with 9 bases that match TRBD1. Germline values: CDR1 DFQATT, CDR2 SNEGSKA (reference sequence). The CDR3 totals 14 residues. V lost 5 bases and J lost 10; bases outside the gene matches: 12. CDR3 bases: TGCAGTGCTCCGACAGGGGGGACCGCAGGGGAGCAGTTCTTC. Translation gives CSAPTGGTAGEQFF.

The chain is built from TRBV20-1 and TRBJ2-5, with D possibly being TRBD2 (5 bases). The J call may be mistaken, given a closer DNA end match to TRBJ2-7. The germline gives CDR1 DFQATT, CDR2 SNEGSKA (reference sequence). The CDR3 is 13 amino acids. The CDR3 here is CSAPEASRYEQYF. CDR3 coding DNA: TGCAGTGCACCCGAGGCTAGCCGGTACGAGCAGTACTTC.

The genes are TRBV18 and TRBJ1-1; D is possibly TRBD1 (6 bases). This CDR3 comprises 16 residues. Deletions cut 3 bases from V and 1 base from J, with 15 bases between. Germline V gene data show CDR1 as KGHSH and CDR2 as LQKENI. The CDR3 DNA sequence: TGTGCCAGCTCACCTCGAGTCAGGACAGAGAACACTGAAGCTTTCTTT. Its translation: CASSPRVRTENTEAFF. The full variable domain, in which reference TRBV18 and TRBJ1-1 provide the parts outside the CDR3, is NAGVMQNPRHLVRRRGQEARLRCSPMKGHSHVYWYRQLPEEGLKFMVYLQKENIIDESGMPKERFSAEFPKEGPSILRIQQVVRGDSAAYFCASSPRVRTENTEAFFGQGTRLTVV.

The chain joins TRBV27 to TRBJ2-7; 8 bases match TRBD2. After removal of 4 bases from V and 6 bases from J, the junction contained 11 bases not matched to a gene. Germline V gene lookup returns CDR1 MNHEY and CDR2 SMNVEV (reference sequence). The CDR3 spans 15 residues. The CDR3 reads CASSSGPGGPVEQYF. The CDR3 region has the DNA TGTGCCAGCAGTTCAGGTCCGGGAGGGCCTGTCGAGCAGTACTTC.

This chain uses TRBV6-2 or TRBV6-3 with TRBJ2-1; 9 bases align to TRBD2. Germline V gene lookup returns CDR1 MNHEY and CDR2 SVGEGT. The J segment lost 4 bases and the V segment lost 9 bases, leaving 4 bases of the junction unmatched. This CDR3 has 13 amino acids. CDR3 protein: CASAGLAYNEQFF. The CDR3 bases are TGTGCCAGTGCGGGACTAGCTTACAATGAGCAGTTCTTC.

V gene TRBV7-9 combines with J gene TRBJ2-7; tentative D call: TRBD2 (5 bases). Between the trimmed V and J ends, which lost 7 bases and 5 bases, there was a span of 15 bases. The CDR3 covers 13 residues. Germline V gene data show CDR1 as SEHNR and CDR2 as FQNEAQ (reference sequence). The CDR3 region is CASMGGGSNEQYF. The CDR3, as DNA: TGTGCCAGCATGGGCGGAGGATCAAACGAGCAGTACTTC. The full variable domain, completed using reference TRBV7-9 and TRBJ2-7, is DTGVSQNPRHKITKRGQNVTFRCDPISEHNRLYWYRQTLGQGPEFLTYFQNEAQLEKSRLLSDRFSAERPKGSFSTLEIQRTEQGDSAMYLCASMGGGSNEQYFGPGTRLTVT.

The chain employs TRBV15 and TRBJ2-5; D possibly corresponds to TRBD1 (7 bases). This CDR3 is 15 amino acids long. Germline CDR1 and CDR2: LNHNV and YYDKDF (reference sequence). Deletions cut 1 base from V and 11 bases from J, with 20 bases between. Here the CDR3 reads CATSRVAGGYNEQYF. The DNA of the CDR3 is TGTGCCACCAGCAGAGTGGCAGGGGGGTACAATGAGCAGTACTTC.

The chain employs TRBV20-1 and TRBJ1-1; D uncertain. The CDR3 has 11 amino acids. The germline V gene encodes CDR1 DFQATT and CDR2 SNEGSKA (reference sequence). V lost 6 bases and J lost 8, with 13 bases in between. The CDR3, as DNA: TGCAGTGCGGTGGGCCAAATCGAAGCTTTCTTT. As protein: CSAVGQIEAFF.

The chain links TRBV5-1 to TRBJ2-1; weak D call: TRBD2 (6 bases). This CDR3 has 13 residues. V lost 0 bases and J lost 8, with 9 bases in between. Germline V CDR1 and CDR2: SGHRS, YFSETQ. Written as DNA, the CDR3 is TGCGCCAGCAGCTTGGACGGGAGCTATGAGCAGTTCTTC. Translated, it gives CASSLDGSYEQFF.

J is TRBJ2-7 and V is TRBV27; either TRBD1 or TRBD2 may fit D (5 bases each). TRBJ2-5 explains the end of the DNA better; the J call may be wrong. Germline-derived CDR1 and CDR2 are MNHEY and SMNVEV (reference sequence). The CDR3 spans 15 residues. CDR3 bases: TGTGCCAGCAGTACCGGGACGGCGCTTTGGGAGACCCAGTACTTC. It yields the protein CASSTGTALWETQYF.

As regards this clonotype: A much more abundant neighbour one base away suggests this may be a read error. The V gene is TRBV28, the J gene TRBJ2-7, with a weak D call TRBD1 (5 bases). The germline V gene encodes CDR1 MDHEN and CDR2 SYDVKM. The CDR3 is 12 residues long. The CDR3, as DNA: TGTGCCAGCACCCGAACAGGCTACGAGCTGTACTTC. Its translation is CASTRTGYELYF.

Points on this clonotype: A read error may be the cause here, since a much bigger clone is one base away. The V and J genes are TRBV12-3 or TRBV12-4 and TRBJ2-7; D possibly corresponds to TRBD2 (6 bases). CDR3 length equals 14 residues. The CDR3 DNA reads TGTGTCAGCAGTTTAGGCGGGAAAGGGTACGAGCAGTACTTC. Translating it yields CVSSLGGKGYEQYF.